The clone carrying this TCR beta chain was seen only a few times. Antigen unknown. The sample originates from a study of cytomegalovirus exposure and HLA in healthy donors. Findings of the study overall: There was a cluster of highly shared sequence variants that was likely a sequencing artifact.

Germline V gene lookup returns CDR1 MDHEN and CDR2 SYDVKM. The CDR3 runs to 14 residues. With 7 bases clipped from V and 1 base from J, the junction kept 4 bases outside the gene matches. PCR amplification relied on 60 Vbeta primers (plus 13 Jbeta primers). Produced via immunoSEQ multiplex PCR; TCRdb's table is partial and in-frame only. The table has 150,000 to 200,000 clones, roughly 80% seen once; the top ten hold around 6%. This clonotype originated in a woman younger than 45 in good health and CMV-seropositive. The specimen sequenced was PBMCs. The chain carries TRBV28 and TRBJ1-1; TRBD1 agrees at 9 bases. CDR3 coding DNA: TGTGCCAGCAACTCGGGACAGGGGAACACTGAAGCTTTCTTT. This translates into CASNSGQGNTEAFF.